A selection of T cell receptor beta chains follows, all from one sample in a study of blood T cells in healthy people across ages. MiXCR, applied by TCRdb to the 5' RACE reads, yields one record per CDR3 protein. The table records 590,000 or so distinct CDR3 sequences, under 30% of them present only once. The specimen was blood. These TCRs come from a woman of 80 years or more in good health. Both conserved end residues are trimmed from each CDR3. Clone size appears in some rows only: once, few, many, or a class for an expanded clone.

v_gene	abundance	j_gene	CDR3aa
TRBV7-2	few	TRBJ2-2	ASSPPPAREELF
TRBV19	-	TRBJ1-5	ASSTARGLGQPQH
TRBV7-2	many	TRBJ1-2	ASSFDGNYGYT
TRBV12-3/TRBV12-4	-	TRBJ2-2	ASSFGARGELF
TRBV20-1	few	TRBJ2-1	SARGQNGDYEQF
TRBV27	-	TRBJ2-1	ASSLYRGISYNEQF
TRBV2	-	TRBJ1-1	ASRHRNTEAF
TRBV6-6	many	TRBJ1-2	ASSYSGGGYT
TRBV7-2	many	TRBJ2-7	ASSLAKGLGSSYEQY
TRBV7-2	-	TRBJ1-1	ASSTTTGSLGKAF
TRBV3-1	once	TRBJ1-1	ASSQGRLTEAF
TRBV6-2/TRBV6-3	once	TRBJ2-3	ASRGDLADTQY
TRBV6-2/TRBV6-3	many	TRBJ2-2	ASSSNLNTGELF
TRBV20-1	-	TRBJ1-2	SARADSYLNYGYT